The 6 T cell receptor beta chains below come from one sample, sequenced in a study of chemoradiotherapy in HPV16-positive cancers. Only in-frame clones appear in the TCRdb table, and some are missing; sequencing was by immunoSEQ multiplex PCR. The sample carries about 12,000 clones, approximately 77% recorded once. The material was obtained from a patient who underwent chemoradiotherapy. Source of these receptors: a human donor with HPV-associated anogenital cancer.

The chain links TRBV9 to TRBJ2-3; 7 nucleotides line up with TRBD2. Germline assignment: CDR1 SGDLS and CDR2 YYNGEE. CDR3 length: 13 amino acids. With 5 bases clipped from V and 6 bases from J, the junction kept 6 bases outside the gene matches. The CDR3 reads CASSSGPSDTQYF. The CDR3 region has the DNA TGTGCCAGCAGTAGCGGGCCCTCGGATACGCAGTATTTT.

The chain couples TRBV11-2 to TRBJ1-1, with 8 nucleotides matching TRBD1. CDR1 is SGHAT and CDR2 is FQNNGV in the germline V gene. V gave up 3 bases and J gave up 4 bases; unmatched junction bases: 1. The CDR3 runs to 13 residues. The CDR3 DNA reads as TGTGCCAGCAGCTTCCAGGGGGCCACTGAAGCTTTCTTT. This codes for CASSFQGATEAFF.

This sequence joins TRBV5-1 and TRBJ2-7, with 7 bases that match TRBD1. This CDR3 comprises 14 residues. Germline lookup yields CDR1 SGHRS and CDR2 YFSETQ. V was pared by 5 bases and J by 2 bases, with 7 bases of the junction left unmatched. CDR3 in amino acids: CASSLDRVAYEQYF. The CDR3 coding sequence is TGCGCCAGCAGTCTAGACAGGGTGGCCTACGAGCAGTACTTC. Full variable domain (rest looked up from reference TRBV5-1 and TRBJ2-7): KAGVTQTPRYLIKTRGQQVTLSCSPISGHRSVSWYQQTPGQGLQFLFEYFSETQRNKGNFPGRFSGRQFSNSRSEMNVSTLELGDSALYLCASSLDRVAYEQYFGPGTRLTVT.

The chain uses TRBV6-1 and TRBJ1-5; no reliable D call. Germline CDR1 and CDR2: MNHNS and SASEGT. Trimming cost V 0 bases and J 9 bases, with 9 bases left between them. This CDR3 is 13 amino acids long. The CDR3 DNA sequence: TGTGCCAGCAGTGAAGCCCCAAAAGGGCCCCAGCATTTT. Amino acids: CASSEAPKGPQHF.

This rearrangement joins TRBV27 to TRBJ2-7; perhaps TRBD1 as D (5 bases). The V end was cut by 6 bases, the J end by 8 bases, with 14 bases between. CDR1 and CDR2 (germline): MNHEY, SMNVEV (reference sequence). The CDR3 totals 12 residues. The CDR3: CASRDHLGQQYF. CDR3 coding DNA: TGTGCCAGCAGGGACCACTTGGGGCAGCAGTACTTC.

The rearrangement uses TRBV6-6 and TRBJ2-2; D gene unclear. CDR1 is MNHNY, CDR2 SVGAGI, per germline (reference sequence). This CDR3 is 13 amino acids long. V was trimmed by 2 bases and J by 4 bases, leaving 5 bases between them. This CDR3 is CASSYEFTGELFF. For the CDR3, the DNA is TGTGCCAGCAGTTACGAGTTCACCGGGGAGCTGTTTTTT.